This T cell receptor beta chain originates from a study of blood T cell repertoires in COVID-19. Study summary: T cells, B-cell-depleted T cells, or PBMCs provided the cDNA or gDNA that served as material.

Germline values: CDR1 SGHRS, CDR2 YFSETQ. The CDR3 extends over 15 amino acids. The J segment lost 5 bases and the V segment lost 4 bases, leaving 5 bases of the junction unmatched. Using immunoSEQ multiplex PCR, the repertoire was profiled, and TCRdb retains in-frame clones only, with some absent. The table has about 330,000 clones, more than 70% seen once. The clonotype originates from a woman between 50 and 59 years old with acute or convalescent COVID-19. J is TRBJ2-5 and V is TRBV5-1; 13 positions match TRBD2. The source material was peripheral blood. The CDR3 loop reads CASSVTSGRGETQYF. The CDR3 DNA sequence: TGCGCCAGCAGCGTCACTAGCGGGAGGGGGGAGACCCAGTACTTC.